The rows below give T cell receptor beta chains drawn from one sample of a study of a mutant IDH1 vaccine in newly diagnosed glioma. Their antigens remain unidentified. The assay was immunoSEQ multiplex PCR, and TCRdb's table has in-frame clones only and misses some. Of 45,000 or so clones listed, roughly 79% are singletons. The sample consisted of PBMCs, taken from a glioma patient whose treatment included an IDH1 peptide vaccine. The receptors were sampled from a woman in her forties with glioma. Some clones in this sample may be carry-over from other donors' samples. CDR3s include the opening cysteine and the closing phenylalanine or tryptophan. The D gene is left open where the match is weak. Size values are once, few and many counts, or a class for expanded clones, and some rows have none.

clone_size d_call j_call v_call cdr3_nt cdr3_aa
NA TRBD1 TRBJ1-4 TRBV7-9 TGTGCCAGCAGCTTCCGACAGGGCTTTAATGAAAAACTGTTTTTT CASSFRQGFNEKLFF
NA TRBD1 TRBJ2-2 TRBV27 TGTGCCAGCAGTCCGCCGGACAGGGGCCTGTTTTTT CASSPPDRGLFF
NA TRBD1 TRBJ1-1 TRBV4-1 TGCGCCAGCAGCCAAACCCAGGGGGCGGACACTGAAGCTTTCTTT CASSQTQGADTEAFF
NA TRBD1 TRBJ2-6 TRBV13 TGTGCCAGCAGCTCGGGACAGGGGGCGCTTGGGGCCAACGTCCTGACTTTC CASSSGQGALGANVLTF
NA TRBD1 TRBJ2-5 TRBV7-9 TGTGCCAGCAGCTTAGTGGGGACAGGGTCCCAAGAGACCCAGTACTTC CASSLVGTGSQETQYF
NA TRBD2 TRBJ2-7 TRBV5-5 TGTGCCAGCAGCTTGGCCGCTCGGGAGGCCCGGCAGTACTTC CASSLAAREARQYF
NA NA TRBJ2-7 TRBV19 TGTGCCAGTAGTCCCGGACCCTACGAGCAGTACTTC CASSPGPYEQYF
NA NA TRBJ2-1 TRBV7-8 TGTGCCAGCAGCTTCGGGGCTTACAATGAGCAGTTCTTC CASSFGAYNEQFF
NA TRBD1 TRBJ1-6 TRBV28 TGTGCCAGCAGTTCCCGGACAGGGGGCGGTTCACCCCTCCACTTT CASSSRTGGGSPLHF
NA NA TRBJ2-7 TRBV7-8 TGTGCCAGCAGTCCAGGGTTTAACGAGCAGTACTTC CASSPGFNEQYF
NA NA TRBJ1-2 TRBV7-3 TGTGCCAGCAGCTTATTGCAGGGCCCCTATGGCTACACCTTC CASSLLQGPYGYTF
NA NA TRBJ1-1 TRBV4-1 TGCGCCAGCAGCTCTACCTTCAGGGGCGAGAACACTGAAGCTTTCTTT CASSSTFRGENTEAFF
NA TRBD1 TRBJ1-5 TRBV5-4 TGTGCCAGCAGCTCAGGGGGCGCAGGGCAGCCCCAGCATTTT CASSSGGAGQPQHF
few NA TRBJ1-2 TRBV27 TGTGCCAGCAGTATGGGACACCACTATGGCTACACCTTC CASSMGHHYGYTF
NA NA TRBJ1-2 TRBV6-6 TGTGCCAGCAGTTACTCGACAGCCCCCGGGAACGGCTACACCTTC CASSYSTAPGNGYTF
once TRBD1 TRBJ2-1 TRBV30 TGTGCCTTAGGATACAGGGGCCATGAGCAGTTCTTC CALGYRGHEQFF
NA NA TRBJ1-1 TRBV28 TGTGCCAGCAGTTTCTCGACTGAAGCTTTCTTT CASSFSTEAFF
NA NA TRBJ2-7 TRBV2 TGTGCCAGCACGGCAGAGTCCTACGAGCAGTACTTC CASTAESYEQYF
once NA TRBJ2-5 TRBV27 TGTGCCAGCAGTTTCGCGGGGACCTCCGAAGAGACCCAGTACTTC CASSFAGTSEETQYF
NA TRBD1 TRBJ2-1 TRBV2 TGTGCCGGAGCCGGGACAGGGCACAATGAGCAGTTCTTC CAGAGTGHNEQFF
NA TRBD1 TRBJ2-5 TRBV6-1 TGTGCCAGCAGTGGGGACAGGGGAGGGACCCAGTACTTC CASSGDRGGTQYF
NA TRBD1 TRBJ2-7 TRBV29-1 TGCAGCGTTGAAGCCCGAGCAGGACAGGGTTCCTACGAGCAGTACTTC CSVEARAGQGSYEQYF
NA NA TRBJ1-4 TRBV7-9 TGTGCCAGCTCTCAGCAGAGGTTTAATGAAAAACTGTTTTTT CASSQQRFNEKLFF
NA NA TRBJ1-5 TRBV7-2 TGTGCCAGCAGCCGATTAAGGGGACAGCCCCAGCATTTT CASSRLRGQPQHF
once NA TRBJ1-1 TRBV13 TGTGCCAGCAGCTCGGGGCGGAGGAACACTGAAGCTTTCTTT CASSSGRRNTEAFF
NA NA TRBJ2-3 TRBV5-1 TGCGCCAGCAGCTTGGGCGGCACCACAGATACGCAGTATTTT CASSLGGTTDTQYF
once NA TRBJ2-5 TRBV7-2 TGTGCCAGCAACGATAATGGGGAGACCCAGTACTTC CASNDNGETQYF
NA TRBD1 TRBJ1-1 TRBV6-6 TGTGCCAGCAGTTACTCGGGACAGGGCCACACTGAAGCTTTCTTT CASSYSGQGHTEAFF
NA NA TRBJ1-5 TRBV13 TGTGCCAGCAGCCTAAATTCCGGGACCCAGAGGGGCAATCAGCCCCAGCATTTT CASSLNSGTQRGNQPQHF
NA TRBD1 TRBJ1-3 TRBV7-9 TGTGCCAGCAGCTTCTCGTGGACAGGGCCTGGAAACACCATATATTTT CASSFSWTGPGNTIYF
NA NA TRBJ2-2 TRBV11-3 TGTGCCAGCAGCTACCTATTCGCCGGGGAGCTGTTTTTT CASSYLFAGELFF
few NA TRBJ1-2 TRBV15 TGTGCCACCAGCAGAGATTCAGTTGGTGGCTACACCTTC CATSRDSVGGYTF
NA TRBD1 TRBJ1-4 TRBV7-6 TGTGCCAGCAGCTTATTGGGACAGGGAGGGGAAAAACTGTTTTTT CASSLLGQGGEKLFF
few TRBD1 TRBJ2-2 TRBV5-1 TGCGCCAGCAGCCGACAGGGTGGCGGGGAGCTGTTTTTT CASSRQGGGELFF
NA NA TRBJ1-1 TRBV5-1 TGCGCCAGCAGGATCTCGGACACTGAAGCTTTCTTT CASRISDTEAFF
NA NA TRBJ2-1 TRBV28 TGTGCCACCGAGCCCCCCCTAGCTCCCTACAATGAGCAGTTCTTC CATEPPLAPYNEQFF
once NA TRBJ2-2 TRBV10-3 TGTGCCATCAGTGAGCAGACAGGAAGTACCGGGGAGCTGTTTTTT CAISEQTGSTGELFF
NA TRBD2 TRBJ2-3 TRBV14 TGTGCCAGCAGCCCGCTAGCGGGGGTTAAGTCGCAGTATTTT CASSPLAGVKSQYF